Each of the 25 T cell receptor beta chains below was sequenced from the same sample in a study of T cell repertoires in cytomegalovirus infection (dated by TCRdb to between 2018 and 2020). Sequenced on an Illumina HiSeq 1500. TCRdb ran its own pipeline on the public reads, namely fastp trimming at Q25 and MiXCR clone calling, and kept in-frame beta chains. Identical CDR3 proteins give one entry, which carries the most common genes and DNA. Present in this sample are over 250,000 distinct CDR3 sequences, over 20% of which were seen just once. Together, the top ten hold approximately 13% of the sample. Input material: PBMCs. Every receptor here comes from a human donor in good health (CMV status not recorded). Some clones in this sample may be carry-over from other donors' samples.

This clonotype has more than one count but fewer than ten. The chain joins TRBV28 to TRBJ2-1; TRBD2 matches at 12 bases. V shed 2 bases, J shed 4 bases, and the junction held 6 bases outside the gene matches. In germline, CDR1 is MDHEN, CDR2 SYDVKM. This CDR3 has 17 residues. This chain's CDR3 is CASSLPRTSGTYNEQFF. The CDR3, as DNA: TGTGCCAGCAGTTTACCCCGGACTAGCGGGACATACAATGAGCAGTTCTTC. The full variable domain, completed using reference TRBV28 and TRBJ2-1, is DVKVTQSSRYLVKRTGEKVFLECVQDMDHENMFWYRQDPGLGLRLIYFSYDVKMKEKGDIPEGYSVSREKKERFSLILESASTNQTSMYLCASSLPRTSGTYNEQFFGPGTRLTVL.

This clonotype was picked up a small number of times. The chain links TRBV18 to TRBJ2-1; the D is unclear. The V gene's germline CDR1 is KGHSH and CDR2 LQKENI. The CDR3 has 15 residues. V was shortened by 3 bases and J by 9 bases, with 18 bases between the two germline ends. Here the CDR3 DNA reads TGTGCCAGCTCACCCCCGGCAGGAACCTTAGGTGAGCAGTTCTTC. Translated, it gives CASSPPAGTLGEQFF.

Only a few counts were recorded for this clonotype. The chain links TRBV28 to TRBJ2-1, with D possibly TRBD2 on 5 matching bases. CDR1 is MDHEN and CDR2 is SYDVKM in the germline V gene. V dropped 2 bases and J dropped 15 bases, with 14 bases sitting between them. CDR3 length equals 12 residues. The CDR3 nucleotides are TGTGCCAGCAGTTTAAGCTATGCGGGTTTGTTCTTC. Its translation: CASSLSYAGLFF.

This clonotype was seen more than once but under ten times. V is TRBV28 and J is TRBJ2-2; D gene ambiguous. The CDR3 extends over 16 amino acids. Germline V gives CDR1 MDHEN, CDR2 SYDVKM. The germline V and J ends were trimmed by 1 base and 0 bases, with 9 bases remaining between them. The CDR3 sequence is CASSLLVSPNTGELFF. The CDR3 DNA reads as TGTGCCAGCAGTTTATTGGTCAGCCCGAACACCGGGGAGCTGTTTTTT.

The chain joins TRBV28 to TRBJ2-1; D is ambiguous. The CDR3 length is 14 residues. The V gene's germline CDR1 is MDHEN and CDR2 SYDVKM. V was clipped by 2 bases and J by 9 bases, with 14 bases between them. As DNA, the CDR3 is TGTGCCAGCAGTTTAAAAGGCGACCGAGTTGAGCAGTTCTTC. Translating gives CASSLKGDRVEQFF.

This clonotype was detected ten times or more. CDR3: CASSLATGASQETQYF. DNA for the CDR3: TGTGCCAGCAGCTTAGCGACTGGGGCGTCGCAAGAGACCCAGTACTTC. The V call is TRBV7-2, the J call TRBJ2-5, with D possibly being TRBD1 (5 bases). CDR1 is SGHTA and CDR2 is FQGNSA in the germline V gene. Trimming shortened V by 0 bases and J by 2 bases, and 13 bases separated the two germline ends. The CDR3 has 16 amino acids.

The rearrangement links TRBV7-9 to TRBJ2-1, with D possibly being TRBD2 (6 bases). CDR3 length: 12 residues. Looked up from germline, CDR1 is SEHNR and CDR2 is FQNEAQ (reference sequence). The germline V and J ends were trimmed by 2 bases and 10 bases, with 9 bases remaining between them. The CDR3 here is CASSLIGREQFF. CDR3 nucleotide sequence: TGTGCCAGCAGCTTAATCGGGAGAGAGCAGTTCTTC.

This clonotype was observed at least ten times. The chain uses TRBV7-2 and TRBJ1-4, with no clear D. The germline V gene has CDR1 SGHTA and CDR2 FQGNSA. The V gene lost 4 bases and the J gene lost 0 bases, with 6 bases spanning the gap. This CDR3 has 14 amino acids. CDR3 in amino acids: CASSWDSTNEKLFF. In DNA form, the CDR3 reads TGTGCCAGCAGCTGGGATTCAACTAATGAAAAACTGTTTTTT. Using reference TRBV7-2 and TRBJ1-4 for the parts outside the CDR3, the full variable domain is GAGVSQSPSNKVTEKGKDVELRCDPISGHTALYWYRQSLGQGLEFLIYFQGNSAPDKSGLPSDRFSAERTGGSVSTLTIQRTQQEDSAVYLCASSWDSTNEKLFFGSGTQLSVL.

This clonotype was recorded many times. The chain carries TRBV7-2 and TRBJ2-7; D may be TRBD2 (6 bases). In germline, CDR1 is SGHTA, CDR2 FQGNSA. The CDR3 runs to 13 residues. V lost 1 base, J lost 4 bases, and 8 bases lay in between. The CDR3 nucleotides read TGTGCCAGCAGCTTAGGCGGGGTGTACGAGCAGTACTTC. This translates into CASSLGGVYEQYF.

This clonotype was counted only a few times. This chain links TRBV5-1 with TRBJ2-2, with TRBD1 matching over 11 bases. The CDR3 is made up of 16 amino acids. Germline V CDR1 and CDR2: SGHRS, YFSETQ. The junction had 8 bases not matched to a gene; V was cut back by 4 bases and J by 6 bases. The chain's CDR3 is CASSLRTGGAAGELFF. In DNA form, the CDR3 reads TGCGCCAGCAGCCTAAGGACAGGGGGCGCCGCCGGGGAGCTGTTTTTT.

This clonotype has a handful of counts. V and J are TRBV30 and TRBJ2-1; 7 bases match TRBD2. Germline loops: CDR1 GTSNPN, CDR2 SVGIG (reference sequence). The CDR3 is 14 amino acids. V trimming: 4 bases; J trimming: 6 bases; junction bases outside the gene matches: 9. CDR3 coding DNA: TGTGCCTGGATCTCTTTTGGGGGGGGCAATGAGCAGTTCTTC. It translates to CAWISFGGGNEQFF.

The chain recombines TRBV7-2 with TRBJ1-6; TRBD1 might be the D (6 bases). The CDR3 totals 14 residues. Looked up from germline, CDR1 is SGHTA and CDR2 is FQGNSA. The V and J ends lost 6 bases and 10 bases respectively, with 16 bases between them. Here the CDR3 DNA reads TGTGCCAGCAGACAAACAGGGATTAACTCACCCCTCCACTTT. Its protein is CASRQTGINSPLHF. Using reference TRBV7-2 and TRBJ1-6 for the parts outside the CDR3, the full variable domain is GAGVSQSPSNKVTEKGKDVELRCDPISGHTALYWYRQSLGQGLEFLIYFQGNSAPDKSGLPSDRFSAERTGGSVSTLTIQRTQQEDSAVYLCASRQTGINSPLHFGNGTRLTVT.

In its sample, this clonotype was seen many times. This chain's CDR3 is CASSGPGTSGRLIRGNEQFF. In nucleotides, the CDR3 is TGTGCCAGCAGCGGCCCCGGGACTAGCGGGAGGTTAATACGTGGGAATGAGCAGTTCTTC. The rearrangement joins TRBV7-2 to TRBJ2-1; 15 bases are shared with TRBD2. With V trimmed by 5 bases and J by 7 bases, 18 bases remained unmatched. In germline, CDR1 is SGHTA, CDR2 FQGNSA. The length of the CDR3 is 20 residues.

This clonotype was recorded at least ten times. V usage is TRBV7-2 and J usage is TRBJ1-1; D perhaps matches TRBD1 (5 bases). The germline CDR1 and CDR2 sequences are SGHTA and FQGNSA. Between the trimmed V and J ends, which lost 1 base and 0 bases, there was a span of 12 bases. The CDR3 is 16 amino acids. The CDR3 DNA sequence: TGTGCCAGCAGCTTAGTACCGACAGCGATGAACACTGAAGCTTTCTTT. Protein product: CASSLVPTAMNTEAFF.

The sample holds many counts of this clonotype. The V and J genes are TRBV7-2 and TRBJ2-1; D unclear. The V end was cut by 2 bases, the J end by 3 bases, with 8 bases between. From germline, CDR1 is SGHTA and CDR2 FQGNSA. There are 14 residues in the CDR3. The CDR3 region has the DNA TGTGCCAGCAGCTTAAATCAGCACTACAATGAGCAGTTCTTC. Its protein product is CASSLNQHYNEQFF. The complete variable domain, with remaining parts taken from reference TRBV7-2 and TRBJ2-1, reads GAGVSQSPSNKVTEKGKDVELRCDPISGHTALYWYRQSLGQGLEFLIYFQGNSAPDKSGLPSDRFSAERTGGSVSTLTIQRTQQEDSAVYLCASSLNQHYNEQFFGPGTRLTVL.

There are many counts of this clonotype. The chain links TRBV11-2 to TRBJ2-5; TRBD2 matches 7 bases. There are 15 residues in the CDR3. Germline V gives CDR1 SGHAT, CDR2 FQNNGV. V shed 6 bases and J 2 bases; nucleotides not matched to a gene: 9. CDR3 sequence (DNA): TGTGCCAGCAGTCCCCGGGGGGTTGGTCAAGAGACCCAGTACTTC. Amino acid sequence: CASSPRGVGQETQYF.

The CDR3 sequence is CASSPKGSGNTEAFF. DNA for the CDR3: TGTGCCAGCTCACCTAAGGGGTCTGGGAACACTGAAGCTTTCTTT. The chain carries TRBV18 and TRBJ1-1; perhaps TRBD1 as D (5 bases). The germline V and J ends were trimmed by 3 bases and 1 base, with 12 bases remaining between them. The germline gives CDR1 KGHSH, CDR2 LQKENI. The CDR3 sequence is 15 residues long.

CDR3 in DNA: TGTGCCACCAGCAGAGATCCGAACACTGAAGCTTTCTTT. This gives the protein CATSRDPNTEAFF. The V call is TRBV15, the J call TRBJ1-1; D unclear. The CDR3 sequence is 13 residues long. Germline lookup yields CDR1 LNHNV and CDR2 YYDKDF (reference sequence). Trimming left V 0 bases short and J 1 base short, with 3 bases between. Complete variable domain (other parts from reference TRBV15 and TRBJ1-1): DAMVIQNPRYQVTQFGKPVTLSCSQTLNHNVMYWYQQKSSQAPKLLFHYYDKDFNNEADTPDNFQSRRPNTSFCFLDIRSPGLGDTAMYLCATSRDPNTEAFFGQGTRLTVV.

This clonotype appeared a few times. At one boundary the junction diverges from the germline segment, which might be a read error. J is TRBJ2-5 and V is TRBV10-3; a possible D gene is TRBD2 (5 bases). Germline CDR1 and CDR2: ENHRY and SYGVKD. This CDR3 spans 14 amino acids. The CDR3 reads CAIGPGNWREPQYF. DNA for the CDR3: TGTGCCATCGGCCCGGGAAACTGGAGAGAGCCCCAGTACTTC.

The V call is TRBV7-3, the J call TRBJ2-5, with 8 nucleotides matching TRBD1. The germline V gene has CDR1 SGHTA and CDR2 FQGTGA. The CDR3 loop spans 16 amino acids. V was pared by 2 bases and J by 7 bases, with 12 bases of the junction left unmatched. The CDR3 spells CASSLVSRGLGGTQYF. Here the CDR3 DNA reads TGTGCCAGCAGCTTAGTGAGCAGGGGGCTCGGAGGGACCCAGTACTTC. The variable domain in full, with the rest retrieved from reference TRBV7-3 and TRBJ2-5, is GAGVSQTPSNKVTEKGKYVELRCDPISGHTALYWYRQSLGQGPEFLIYFQGTGAADDSGLPNDRFFAVRPEGSVSTLKIQRTERGDSAVYLCASSLVSRGLGGTQYFGPGTRLLVL.

This clonotype was detected only a few times. The CDR3, as DNA: TGTGCCAGCAGTACGGACAGGGGGCTTGGTGAGCAGTTCTTC. This translates into CASSTDRGLGEQFF. The rearrangement joins TRBV7-7 to TRBJ2-1; the match to TRBD1 covers 11 bases. Germline-derived CDR1 and CDR2 are SSHAT and FNYEAQ (reference sequence). V lost 6 bases, J lost 9 bases, and 7 bases stayed unmatched. This CDR3 spans 14 amino acids.

The gene calls are TRBV30 and TRBJ1-5; no clear D gene. CDR1 and CDR2 (germline): GTSNPN, SVGIG (reference sequence). The germline V and J ends were trimmed by 1 base and 5 bases, with 9 bases remaining between them. The CDR3 loop spans 13 amino acids. CDR3: CAWSATDYQPQHF. The CDR3, as DNA: TGTGCCTGGAGTGCTACAGACTATCAGCCCCAGCATTTT.

This clonotype was seen more than once but under ten times. The CDR3 region is CASSPQLVYNEQFF. Written as DNA, the CDR3 is TGTGCCAGCAGCCCTCAACTAGTTTACAATGAGCAGTTCTTC. The V call is TRBV7-2, the J call TRBJ2-1; TRBD2 might be the D (5 bases). This CDR3 comprises 14 residues. Germline V CDR1 and CDR2: SGHTA, FQGNSA. With 5 bases removed from V and 4 bases from J, the gap between germline ends came to 12 bases.

This clonotype was counted only a few times. The rearrangement links TRBV12-3 or TRBV12-4 to TRBJ1-1, with D tentatively TRBD1 (5 bases). The CDR3 has 13 amino acids. Trimming took off 8 bases at V and 5 bases at J, with 15 bases between the two ends. The CDR3 sequence: CASGREGLTEAFF. CDR3 in DNA: TGTGCCAGCGGCCGGGAGGGGCTGACTGAAGCTTTCTTT.

V usage is TRBV20-1 and J usage is TRBJ1-1, with D uncertain. CDR3 length equals 15 residues. Looked up from germline, CDR1 is DFQATT and CDR2 is SNEGSKA (reference sequence). The ends were cut back, 5 bases at V and 5 bases at J, with 21 bases in the middle. CDR3 DNA sequence: TGCAGTGCTCCGCGCCAGGAGTTCGCTGGGACTGAAGCTTTCTTT. This encodes CSAPRQEFAGTEAFF.